This is a list of T cell receptor beta chains from one sample in a study of OX40 agonist ivuxolimab in advanced cancers. Sequencing used immunoSEQ multiplex PCR; TCRdb keeps in-frame clones, though not all of them. The sample includes about 50,000 clones, about 87% of them seen just once. The sample was CD4+ or CD8+ T cells sorted from blood, taken in a trial of the OX40 agonist ivuxolimab. These receptors were collected from an adult with an advanced solid tumor such as melanoma, head and neck, liver or kidney cancer. CDR3s include the opening cysteine and the closing phenylalanine or tryptophan.

cdr3_length,j_call,v_call,cdr3_aa
14,TRBJ2-1,TRBV5-4,CASSHGTLEYEQFF
18,TRBJ1-1,TRBV11-3,CASSFSTRDRVMNTEAFF
16,TRBJ2-1,TRBV11-3,CASSLESSGRATEQFF
16,TRBJ2-7,TRBV7-3,CASSLGATAGAYEQYF
13,TRBJ2-3,TRBV27,CASSLSWGDTQYF
14,TRBJ2-7,TRBV19,CASSISEDSYEQYF
19,TRBJ2-1,TRBV9,CASSPGTSGGVSSYNEQFF
13,TRBJ2-5,TRBV7-6,CASSLSGQGTQYF
12,TRBJ1-5,TRBV27,CASRTGSQPQHF
12,TRBJ2-7,TRBV19,CASSPDSYEQYF
13,TRBJ1-2,TRBV4-1,CASSLLWRYGYTF
13,TRBJ1-1,TRBV15,CATSLRSNTEAFF
14,TRBJ2-2,TRBV27,CASSLGGHTGELFF
14,TRBJ1-4,TRBV7-9,CASRSGTGREKLFF
12,TRBJ2-1,TRBV7-9,CASSSDPNEQFF
13,TRBJ1-1,TRBV15,CATSIKQGTEAFF
15,TRBJ2-1,TRBV9,CASSETGSSYNEQFF
14,TRBJ2-1,TRBV7-9,CASSLGGLAAEQFF
13,TRBJ1-2,TRBV7-9,CASRSRNPGGYTF
15,TRBJ2-7,TRBV14,CASSQDWPLRGEQYF
11,TRBJ2-3,TRBV27,CASTFQDTQYF
16,TRBJ2-7,TRBV2,CASSGFLAGASYEQYF
16,TRBJ2-2,TRBV7-9,CASSLTSGGDTGELFF
13,TRBJ2-7,TRBV7-6,CASSFGLTYEQYF
16,TRBJ1-6,TRBV27,CASSGTASSYNSPLHF
13,TRBJ2-1,TRBV5-1,CASSFGGEAEQFF
13,TRBJ2-1,TRBV30,CAWSGGGGDEQFF
15,TRBJ2-7,TRBV27,CASSRTSGRIYEQYF
14,TRBJ2-7,TRBV7-9,CASTGLGDGYEQYF